The clone carrying this T cell receptor (beta chain) was detected a few times. What it binds is unknown. The CDR3 has 14 amino acids. Trimming pared 10 bases from V and 4 bases from J, leaving 19 bases between. Germline V gene sequence: CDR1 ENHRY, CDR2 SYGVKD. Across 18 months, stable Graves' hyperthyroidism was marked by no progression to ophthalmopathy. RNA transcripts gave rise to amplified TCR beta CDR3 regions. TCR CDR3 regions were first amplified by RT-PCR with HTBI primers. TCRdb processed the multiplex PCR reads anew with MiXCR; each CDR3 protein has one entry. The sample lists around 520,000 distinct CDR3 sequences, roughly 15% seen once, with around 13% in the top ten. The data derive from a study of T cells in Graves' hyperthyroidism and ophthalmopathy. Study conclusions and caveats: Ophthalmopathy was distinguished from stable hyperthyroidism by 13 V-J signatures.

This receptor was obtained from a middle-aged woman with Graves' hyperthyroidism. V is TRBV10-3 and J is TRBJ1-2; D is unclear. Material: blood. CDR3 amino acids: CASKVNLEFYGYTF. The DNA for the CDR3 is TGTGCCAGCAAGGTTAATCTGGAATTCTATGGCTACACCTTC.